What follows are 23 T cell receptor beta chains derived from one specimen sequenced in a study of CXCR3-negative and CXCR3-positive naive CD8 T cells. It was by 5' RACE with UMI labels that the TRB cDNA libraries were prepared. No DNA is given; TCRdb re-called the 5' RACE reads and lists each CDR3 protein once. This listing includes 70,000 to 95,000 distinct CDR3 sequences. Sample: naive CXCR3- CD8+ T cells from blood. Noted subset: CD45RO-CCR7+CD27+CD95- naive CD8+ T cells lacking CXCR3 (TNR3-). The receptors were gathered from a human donor in good health. Some clones in this sample may be carry-over from other donors' samples.

The chain links TRBV7-9 to TRBJ2-1; the D gene TCRdb calls, TRBD2, cannot be checked with no DNA. The germline V gene encodes CDR1 SEHNR and CDR2 FQNEAQ (reference sequence). This CDR3 has 14 residues. The CDR3: CASSLNAAADEQFF.

The chain has TRBV28 and TRBJ1-5; TCRdb picks TRBD1, but there is no DNA to check that call. This CDR3 is built from 14 residues. The germline gives CDR1 MDHEN, CDR2 SYDVKM. The CDR3 here is CASNPGDSNQPQHF. The full variable domain, rest sourced from reference TRBV28 and TRBJ1-5, is DVKVTQSSRYLVKRTGEKVFLECVQDMDHENMFWYRQDPGLGLRLIYFSYDVKMKEKGDIPEGYSVSREKKERFSLILESASTNQTSMYLCASNPGDSNQPQHFGDGTRLSIL.

The chain joins TRBV4-2 to TRBJ1-2; the D call from TCRdb, TRBD1, cannot be confirmed without DNA. The CDR3 runs to 16 residues. Germline-derived CDR1 and CDR2 are LGHNA and YNFKEQ. This CDR3 reads CASSHHNDREGNGYTF.

The J gene is TRBJ1-5, the V gene TRBV25-1. This CDR3 contains 12 residues. Germline CDR1 is MGHDK and CDR2 is SYGVNS. The CDR3 loop is CASSDGGQPQHF.

The CDR3 reads CASSFGMESETQYF. V usage is TRBV11-3 and J usage is TRBJ2-5. CDR1 and CDR2 (germline): SGHNT, YENEEA. This CDR3 has 14 residues.

The rearrangement joins TRBV9 to TRBJ2-6; TCRdb indicates TRBD1, and absent DNA this call remains unverified. CDR3 size: 16 residues. Germline CDR1 and CDR2: SGDLS and YYNGEE. The CDR3 loop reads CASRDRASSGANVLTF.

The chain is built from TRBV4-1 and TRBJ2-5; TCRdb lists TRBD2, though no DNA is available to test this call. The CDR3 length is 13 residues. Looked up from germline, CDR1 is MGHRA and CDR2 is YSYEKL. CDR3 protein: CASSQGEWETQYF.

The chain is built from TRBV4-1 and TRBJ1-1; TCRdb gives TRBD1 as the D gene, but with no DNA this cannot be confirmed. The CDR3 covers 15 residues. Germline loops: CDR1 MGHRA, CDR2 YSYEKL. The CDR3 sequence is CASSQDSGAGTEAFF.

This chain links TRBV29-1 with TRBJ2-5. Germline V gene lookup returns CDR1 SQVTM and CDR2 ANQGSEA. The CDR3 runs 13 residues. CDR3 loop: CSASQLNQETQYF.

The rearrangement links TRBV29-1 to TRBJ1-2; TCRdb proposes TRBD1, but this gene call is untestable without DNA. CDR1 and CDR2 (germline): SQVTM, ANQGSEA. The CDR3 is made up of 12 amino acids. The CDR3 reads CSVEQGDYSYTF.

The V call is TRBV6-5, the J call TRBJ2-6; the D gene TCRdb calls, TRBD2, cannot be checked with no DNA. The CDR3 sequence is 16 residues long. Germline V gene lookup returns CDR1 MNHEY and CDR2 SVGAGI. The CDR3 is CASSKGGMAGANVLTF.

The chain is built from TRBV20-1 and TRBJ1-2. This CDR3 contains 14 residues. Germline CDR1 DFQATT, CDR2 SNEGSKA (reference sequence). CDR3 in amino acids: CSANMGHTNYGYTF.

The chain employs TRBV28 and TRBJ2-7. The CDR3 has 15 residues. Germline values: CDR1 MDHEN, CDR2 SYDVKM. The CDR3 region is CASRLTASLRYEQYF.

The chain is built from TRBV4-2 and TRBJ1-1; there is no DNA to check the TCRdb D call of TRBD1. This CDR3 is 15 amino acids long. Looked up from germline, CDR1 is LGHNA and CDR2 is YNFKEQ. The CDR3 here is CASSQDSWGQTEAFF.

The CDR3 is CASSHGTGPTPETQYF. The chain couples TRBV5-4 to TRBJ2-5; checking the TCRdb D call of TRBD2 is not possible without DNA. Germline lookup yields CDR1 SGHNT and CDR2 YYREEE (reference sequence). This CDR3 contains 16 residues.

The chain combines TRBV12-3 or TRBV12-4 with TRBJ1-1; the D call of TRBD1 rests on TCRdb alone, since no DNA is present to check it. This CDR3 contains 13 residues. The CDR3 loop reads CASSFSEGGEAFF.

The chain recombines TRBV20-1 with TRBJ2-5; with no DNA, the TCRdb D assignment of TRBD1 cannot be verified. Germline V gene sequence: CDR1 DFQATT, CDR2 SNEGSKA (reference sequence). The CDR3 is 14 residues long. CDR3 sequence reads: CSARFPGDQGTQYF.

The chain joins TRBV28 to TRBJ2-5; TCRdb selects TRBD1, and the lack of DNA leaves this call unchecked. Germline V gene data show CDR1 as MDHEN and CDR2 as SYDVKM. CDR3 size: 15 residues. CDR3 residues: CASSFRGPTEQTQYF.

The J gene is TRBJ2-7, the V gene TRBV2; TCRdb designates TRBD1, a call that cannot be tested without DNA. The CDR3 runs 14 residues. The germline V gene has CDR1 SNHLY and CDR2 FYNNEI. The CDR3 is CASSEGQGYSEQYF.

CDR3 region: CSARQRQSYEQYF. This chain joins TRBV20-1 and TRBJ2-7. Germline-derived CDR1 and CDR2 are DFQATT and SNEGSKA (reference sequence). CDR3 length: 13 residues.

The gene calls are TRBV4-3 and TRBJ2-7; TCRdb indicates TRBD2, and absent DNA this call remains unverified. CDR1 LGHNA and CDR2 YSLEER come from the germline V gene. CDR3 length: 21 residues. CDR3 loop: CASSHPRLAGKPPSLSYEQYF.

The chain couples TRBV6-5 to TRBJ2-5. The CDR3 runs 13 residues. CDR1 is MNHEY and CDR2 is SVGAGI in the germline V gene. CDR3 residues: CASSPHNQETQYF.

J is TRBJ2-2 and V is TRBV4-1; TCRdb selects TRBD2, and the lack of DNA leaves this call unchecked. The length of the CDR3 is 18 residues. Germline V gene sequence: CDR1 MGHRA, CDR2 YSYEKL. Here the CDR3 reads CASSQDPPTSGRPGELFF.